The 20 T cell receptor beta chains below come from one sample, sequenced in a study of blood T cell repertoires in COVID-19. TCRdb's table, derived via immunoSEQ multiplex PCR, lists solely in-frame clones and lacks some. Altogether about 56,000 clones are present, 85% to 90% being singletons, with the ten largest covering about 46%. The sequenced sample consisted of peripheral blood. The receptors derive from a woman aged 60-70 years with COVID-19, enrolled during active disease.

The chain combines TRBV7-2 with TRBJ1-3; possible D gene TRBD1, 6 bases. The CDR3 consists of 16 residues. Germline loops: CDR1 SGHTA, CDR2 FQGNSA. V dropped 5 bases and J dropped 0 bases, with 14 bases sitting between them. CDR3 residues: CASSPGTSVSGNTIYF. CDR3 DNA sequence: TGTGCCAGCAGCCCTGGGACATCGGTCTCTGGAAACACCATATATTTT.

The chain recombines TRBV30 with TRBJ2-2, with TRBD2 matching over 7 bases. The junction had 2 bases not matched to a gene; V was cut back by 3 bases and J by 7 bases. CDR1 and CDR2 (germline): GTSNPN, SVGIG (reference sequence). This CDR3 has 12 amino acids. This CDR3 reads CAWSGGGGELFF. Here the CDR3 DNA reads TGTGCCTGGAGCGGCGGGGGCGGGGAGCTGTTTTTT.

The CDR3 here is CASSPQPGNPNTEAFF. CDR3 in DNA: TGTGCCAGCAGTCCCCAGCCAGGGAACCCGAACACTGAAGCTTTCTTT. The J gene is TRBJ1-1, the V gene TRBV25-1; a possible D gene is TRBD1 (5 bases). The length of the CDR3 is 16 residues. Germline V CDR1 and CDR2: MGHDK, SYGVNS. V was pared by 5 bases and J by 1 base, with 17 bases between.

The CDR3 sequence is CASSLAYAYTGELFF. DNA for the CDR3: TGTGCCAGCAGCTTAGCGTACGCGTACACCGGGGAGCTGTTTTTT. The V call is TRBV7-2, the J call TRBJ2-2; D is unclear. The CDR3 spans 15 residues. V lost 0 bases and J 3 bases, leaving 8 bases between the germline ends. The germline V gene encodes CDR1 SGHTA and CDR2 FQGNSA.

This clone has a handful of counts. V gene TRBV28 combines with J gene TRBJ1-2; the D gene is possibly TRBD1 (5 bases). CDR1 and CDR2 (germline): MDHEN, SYDVKM. This CDR3 spans 14 amino acids. V was clipped by 5 bases and J by 4 bases, with 14 bases between them. The CDR3 sequence is CASSPQGIIYGYTF. The CDR3 region has the DNA TGTGCCAGCAGTCCCCAGGGTATCATCTATGGCTACACCTTC.

The chain joins TRBV3-1 (or the pseudogene TRBV3-2) to TRBJ1-2; D is unclear. The V end was cut by 2 bases, the J end by 8 bases, with 12 bases between. The CDR3 spans 13 residues. Germline CDR1 reads LGHDT; CDR2 reads YNNKEL (reference sequence). The CDR3 protein is CASSQNGKDGYTF. For the CDR3, the DNA is TGTGCCAGCAGCCAAAACGGGAAGGACGGCTACACCTTC.

V usage is TRBV29-1 and J usage is TRBJ2-1, with D perhaps matching TRBD1 or TRBD2 (6 bases each). The CDR3 consists of 13 residues. The germline CDR1 and CDR2 sequences are SQVTM and ANQGSEA. Trimming pared 7 bases from V and 9 bases from J, leaving 19 bases between. CDR3 loop: CSAGDFGASEQFF. The CDR3 DNA follows: TGCAGCGCAGGGGACTTCGGGGCGTCTGAGCAGTTCTTC.

The V and J genes are TRBV5-6 and TRBJ2-7; 10 bases align to TRBD1. Germline V CDR1 and CDR2: SGHDT, YYEEEE. Trimming cost V 4 bases and J 5 bases; bases outside gene matches: 6. CDR3 size: 14 residues. Here the CDR3 reads CASSDGTGVHEQYF. CDR3 nucleotides: TGTGCCAGCAGCGACGGGACAGGGGTCCACGAGCAGTACTTC.

The gene calls are TRBV5-4 and TRBJ2-7; D possibly corresponds to TRBD1 (6 bases). This CDR3 is 15 amino acids long. V dropped 0 bases and J dropped 5 bases, with 15 bases sitting between them. The germline V gene encodes CDR1 SGHNT and CDR2 YYREEE (reference sequence). The CDR3 spells CASSLDKGELHEQYF. The DNA of the CDR3 is TGTGCCAGCAGCTTGGACAAGGGGGAATTGCACGAGCAGTACTTC.

The CDR3 loop is CASSVAGTPPEQYF. In nucleotides, the CDR3 is TGTGCCAGCAGCGTGGCGGGGACCCCTCCGGAGCAGTACTTC. The chain carries TRBV7-2 and TRBJ2-7; D may be TRBD2 (6 bases). CDR1 is SGHTA and CDR2 is FQGNSA in the germline V gene. The CDR3 runs 14 residues. Deletions cut 5 bases from V and 7 bases from J, with 18 bases between.

The chain links TRBV5-1 to TRBJ1-1; the D gene is possibly TRBD1 (5 bases). In germline, CDR1 is SGHRS, CDR2 YFSETQ. V was pared by 4 bases and J by 8 bases, with 9 bases between. This CDR3 spans 11 amino acids. CDR3 in DNA: TGCGCCAGCAGCGCCTACAGGGAAGCTTTCTTT. Translating gives CASSAYREAFF.

The chain joins TRBV11-3 to TRBJ2-7, with a weak D call TRBD2 (6 bases). Germline V lookup: CDR1 SGHNT, CDR2 YENEEA. The CDR3 is 16 amino acids. The V end was cut by 0 bases, the J end by 5 bases, with 17 bases between. The CDR3 region has the DNA TGTGCCAGCAGCTTAGAGTCACCGGGAGCTCCCAACGAGCAGTACTTC. Its translation: CASSLESPGAPNEQYF. The full variable domain, its missing parts supplied by reference TRBV11-3 and TRBJ2-7, is EAGVVQSPRYKIIEKKQPVAFWCNPISGHNTLYWYLQNLGQGPELLIRYENEEAVDDSQLPKDRFSAERLKGVDSTLKIQPAELGDSAVYLCASSLESPGAPNEQYFGPGTRLTVT.

The DNA for the CDR3 is TGTGCCAGCAGGGCTTCTAGGGGGTCCCCCTACAATGAGCAGTTCTTC. Translating gives CASRASRGSPYNEQFF. This sequence joins TRBV7-8 and TRBJ2-1; D may be TRBD1 (6 bases). V was pared by 6 bases and J by 2 bases, with 17 bases between. The CDR3 spans 16 residues. CDR1 is SGHVS and CDR2 is FQNEAQ in the germline V gene.

This clone was counted only a few times. V and J are TRBV11-3 and TRBJ2-5; D is perhaps TRBD1 (5 bases). Per germline, CDR1 SGHNT and CDR2 YENEEA. V gave up 4 bases and J gave up 5 bases, with 11 bases separating them. This CDR3 spans 13 amino acids. The CDR3 protein is CASSWQGYETQYF. Here the CDR3 DNA reads TGTGCCAGCAGCTGGCAGGGTTACGAGACCCAGTACTTC.

The V gene is TRBV18, the J gene TRBJ1-4, with TRBD1 identical over 9 bases. Germline CDR1 and CDR2: KGHSH and LQKENI. Trimming took 6 bases from V and 6 from J; bases not matched to a gene: 5. CDR3 length: 14 amino acids. The CDR3 DNA is TGTGCCAGCTCGGACAGGGGAAGCGATGAAAAACTGTTTTTT. It is translated as CASSDRGSDEKLFF.

This clone was counted a single time. This chain joins TRBV28 and TRBJ1-5, with D hard to call. The V gene's germline CDR1 is MDHEN and CDR2 SYDVKM. This CDR3 region has 15 residues. V was shortened by 5 bases and J by 0 bases, with 11 bases between the two germline ends. Here the CDR3 DNA reads TGTGCCAGCAGTCCCGTGACACTTAGCAATCAGCCCCAGCATTTT. Encoded protein: CASSPVTLSNQPQHF.

This sequence joins TRBV19 and TRBJ1-5; possibly TRBD1 for D (5 bases). CDR1 and CDR2 from the germline V gene are LNHDA and SQIVND (reference sequence). V was trimmed by 5 bases and J by 5 bases, leaving 10 bases between them. The CDR3 contains 13 residues. CDR3 region: CASSGHLDQPQHF. The CDR3 nucleotides read TGTGCCAGTAGTGGACACCTTGATCAGCCCCAGCATTTT. The complete variable domain, with remaining parts taken from reference TRBV19 and TRBJ1-5, reads DGGITQSPKYLFRKEGQNVTLSCEQNLNHDAMYWYRQDPGQGLRLIYYSQIVNDFQKGDIAEGYSVSREKKESFPLTVTSAQKNPTAFYLCASSGHLDQPQHFGDGTRLSIL.

The CDR3 DNA reads TGTGCCAGCAGTTACTCGGGCTCTGGGGGCAACACTGAAGCTTTCTTT. It specifies CASSYSGSGGNTEAFF. This rearrangement joins TRBV6-5 to TRBJ1-1; D is possibly TRBD1 (6 bases). The CDR3 is made up of 16 amino acids. The germline V gene has CDR1 MNHEY and CDR2 SVGAGI. Trimming removed 0 bases from V and 2 bases from J, with 13 bases in between.

J is TRBJ2-1 and V is TRBV24-1, with 7 bases that match TRBD1. The CDR3 has 13 residues. V gave up 4 bases and J gave up 9 bases; unmatched junction bases: 5. Germline assignment: CDR1 KGHDR and CDR2 SFDVKD. CDR3 residues: CATSEADRVEQFF. The DNA for the CDR3 is TGTGCCACCAGTGAAGCCGACAGGGTTGAGCAGTTCTTC.

The V call is TRBV6-5, the J call TRBJ1-5; D might be TRBD1 (6 bases). This CDR3 spans 14 amino acids. Per the germline V gene, CDR1 is MNHEY and CDR2 is SVGAGI. V was trimmed by 2 bases and J by 1 base, leaving 6 bases between them. The CDR3 reads CASSYGQSNQPQHF. The CDR3 nucleotides read TGTGCCAGCAGTTACGGACAGAGCAATCAGCCCCAGCATTTT.